The T cell receptor beta chain described here comes from a study of blood T cell repertoires in COVID-19. Germline V gene data show CDR1 as SGHTA and CDR2 as FQGNSA. The V gene lost 7 bases and the J gene lost 5 bases, with 14 bases spanning the gap. CDR3 length equals 14 residues. Source study methods: Amplifying reference gene primers gave estimates of nucleated cell counts. Repertoires were generated with immunoSEQ multiplex PCR, while TCRdb's copy carries only in-frame clones and drops some. D and trimming come from the DNA, and the V and J calls and clone size come from that table. The sample holds some 200,000 clones; 70% to 85% are singletons and the top ten take approximately 15%. In its sample, this clone was seen once. Recovery meant two consecutive negative NP/OP PCR tests, professional clearance, or resolved symptoms.

The sample consisted of PBMCs or T cells enriched from blood (not recorded which). The source of this sequence is a woman between 50 and 59 years old who had recovered from COVID-19. The chain has TRBV7-2 and TRBJ2-2; the D gene is possibly TRBD2 (5 bases). This CDR3 is CASKNGDSTGELFF. The CDR3 nucleotides are TGTGCCAGCAAGAACGGGGATTCAACCGGGGAGCTGTTTTTT.